This T cell receptor (beta chain) stems from a study of identical twins. This clonotype was recorded a few times. V was cut by 5 bases and J by 7 bases, with 16 bases left in between. Germline V gene sequence: CDR1 SGHRS, CDR2 YFSETQ. CDR3 length: 14 amino acids. MiXCR, applied by TCRdb to the 5' RACE reads, yields one record per CDR3 protein. The table shows around 690,000 distinct CDR3 sequences, with about 20% occurring only once. These records were also assigned to another study, of T cells expressing NK-cell markers.

J is TRBJ2-1 and V is TRBV5-1, with unresolved D. The TCR comes from a woman between 18 and 29 years old in good health. The sequenced sample was PBMCs. The CDR3 DNA follows: TGCGCCAGCAGGGTTTCCGGGCCTGGAAATGAGCAGTTCTTC. Translated: CASRVSGPGNEQFF.